Sequencing of this T cell receptor (beta chain) was carried out in a study of blood T cell repertoires in COVID-19. TCRdb's table, derived via immunoSEQ multiplex PCR, lists solely in-frame clones and lacks some. The sample lists 200,000 to 250,000 clones; about 94% were seen once. The CDR3 has 13 amino acids. Trimming stripped 7 bases from V and 3 bases from J, with 12 bases between. The J gene is TRBJ1-1, the V gene TRBV12-3 or TRBV12-4, with D possibly TRBD1 on 6 matching bases. Sequenced sample: peripheral blood. The TCR sequence derives from a man aged 60 to 69 with COVID-19, enrolled during active disease. CDR3 sequence: CASTPTGHTEAFF. The CDR3 region has the DNA TGTGCCAGCACCCCAACAGGGCACACTGAAGCTTTCTTT.